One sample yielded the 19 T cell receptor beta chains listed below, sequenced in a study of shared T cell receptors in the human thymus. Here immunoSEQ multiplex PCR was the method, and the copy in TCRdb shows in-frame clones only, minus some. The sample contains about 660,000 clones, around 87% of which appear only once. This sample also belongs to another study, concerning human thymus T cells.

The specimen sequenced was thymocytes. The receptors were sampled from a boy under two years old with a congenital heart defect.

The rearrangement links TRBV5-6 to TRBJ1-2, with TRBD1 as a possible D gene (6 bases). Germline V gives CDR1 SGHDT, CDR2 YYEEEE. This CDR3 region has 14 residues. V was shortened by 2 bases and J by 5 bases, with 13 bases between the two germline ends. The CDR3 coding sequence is TGTGCCAGCAGCTTTAGCAGGACAGTTTATGGCTACACCTTC. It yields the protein CASSFSRTVYGYTF. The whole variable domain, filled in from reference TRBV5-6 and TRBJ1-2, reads DAGVTQSPTHLIKTRGQQVTLRCSPKSGHDTVSWYQQALGQGPQFIFQYYEEEERQRGNFPDRFSGHQFPNYSSELNVNALLLGDSALYLCASSFSRTVYGYTFGSGTRLTVV.

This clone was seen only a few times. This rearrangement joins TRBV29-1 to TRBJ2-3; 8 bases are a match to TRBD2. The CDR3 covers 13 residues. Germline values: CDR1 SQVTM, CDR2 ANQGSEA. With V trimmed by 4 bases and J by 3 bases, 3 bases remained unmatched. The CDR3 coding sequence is TGCAGCGTTGGAGTAGCGGGGACAGATACGCAGTATTTT. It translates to CSVGVAGTDTQYF.

In DNA form, the CDR3 reads TGTGCCAGCAGCCTCCTAACGGGGGGGGGCTACACCTTC. It translates to CASSLLTGGGYTF. The chain employs TRBV7-9 and TRBJ1-2, with D possibly TRBD1 on 5 matching bases. This CDR3 is 13 amino acids long. Trimming stripped 5 bases from V and 8 bases from J, with 15 bases between. Germline V lookup: CDR1 SEHNR, CDR2 FQNEAQ (reference sequence). The entire variable domain, with the rest obtained from reference TRBV7-9 and TRBJ1-2, is as follows: DTGVSQNPRHKITKRGQNVTFRCDPISEHNRLYWYRQTLGQGPEFLTYFQNEAQLEKSRLLSDRFSAERPKGSFSTLEIQRTEQGDSAMYLCASSLLTGGGYTFGSGTRLTVV.

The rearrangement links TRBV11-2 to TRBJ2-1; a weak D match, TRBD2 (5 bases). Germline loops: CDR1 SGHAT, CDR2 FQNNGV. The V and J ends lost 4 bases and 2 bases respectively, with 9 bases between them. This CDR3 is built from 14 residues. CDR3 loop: CASSWAGTYNEQFF. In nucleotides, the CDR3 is TGTGCCAGCAGCTGGGCCGGGACCTACAATGAGCAGTTCTTC.

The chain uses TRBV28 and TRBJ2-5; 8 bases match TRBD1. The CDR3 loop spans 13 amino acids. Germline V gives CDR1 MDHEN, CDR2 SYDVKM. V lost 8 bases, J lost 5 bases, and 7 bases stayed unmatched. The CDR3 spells CASCADRVETQYF. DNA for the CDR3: TGTGCCAGCTGCGCGGACAGGGTGGAGACCCAGTACTTC.

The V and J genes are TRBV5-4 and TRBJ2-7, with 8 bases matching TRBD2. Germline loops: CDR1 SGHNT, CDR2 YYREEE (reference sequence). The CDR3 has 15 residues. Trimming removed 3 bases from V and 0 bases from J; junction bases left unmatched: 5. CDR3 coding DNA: TGTGCCAGCAGCTGGGGAAGCGGGAGCTCCTACGAGCAGTACTTC. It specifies CASSWGSGSSYEQYF.

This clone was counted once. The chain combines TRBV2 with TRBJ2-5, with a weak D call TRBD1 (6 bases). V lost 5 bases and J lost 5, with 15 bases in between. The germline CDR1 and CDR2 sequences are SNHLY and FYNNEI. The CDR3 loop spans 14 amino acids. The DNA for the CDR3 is TGTGCCAGCAGTCCCACAGGGAACTGGGAGACCCAGTACTTC. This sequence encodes CASSPTGNWETQYF.

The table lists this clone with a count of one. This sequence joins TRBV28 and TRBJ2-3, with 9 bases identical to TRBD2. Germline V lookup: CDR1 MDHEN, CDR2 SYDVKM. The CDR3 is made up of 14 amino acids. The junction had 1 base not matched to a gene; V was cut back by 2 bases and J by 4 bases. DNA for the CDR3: TGTGCCAGCAGTTTAGCGGGAGGGTCAGATACGCAGTATTTT. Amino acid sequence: CASSLAGGSDTQYF.

The CDR3 protein is CASSECPFQGAEAFF. The DNA of the CDR3 is TGTGCCAGCAGTGAATGCCCTTTCCAGGGCGCTGAAGCTTTCTTT. The chain employs TRBV6-1 and TRBJ1-1, with a possible D match to TRBD1 (5 bases). V was clipped by 2 bases and J by 6 bases, with 16 bases between them. Germline V gives CDR1 MNHNS, CDR2 SASEGT. CDR3 size: 15 residues.

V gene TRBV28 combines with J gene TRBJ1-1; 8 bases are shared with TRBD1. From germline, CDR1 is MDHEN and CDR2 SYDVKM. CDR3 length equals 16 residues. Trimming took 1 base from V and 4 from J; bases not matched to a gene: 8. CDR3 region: CASSLFCRTGTTEAFF. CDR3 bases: TGTGCCAGCAGTTTATTTTGTCGGACAGGGACCACTGAAGCTTTCTTT.

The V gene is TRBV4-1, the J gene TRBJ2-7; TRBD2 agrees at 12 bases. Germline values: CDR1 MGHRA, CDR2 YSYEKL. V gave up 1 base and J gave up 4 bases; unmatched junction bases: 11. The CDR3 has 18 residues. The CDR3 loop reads CASSQVLAGGPSSYEQYF. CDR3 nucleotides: TGCGCCAGCAGCCAAGTCCTAGCGGGGGGGCCTAGTTCTTACGAGCAGTACTTC.

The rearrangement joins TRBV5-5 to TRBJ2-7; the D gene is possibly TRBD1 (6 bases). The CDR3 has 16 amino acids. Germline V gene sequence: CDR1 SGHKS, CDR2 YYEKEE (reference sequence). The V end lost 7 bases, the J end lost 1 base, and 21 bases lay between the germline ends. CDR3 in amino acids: CASEEQGSLTSYEQYF. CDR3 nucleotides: TGTGCCAGCGAGGAACAGGGCTCACTTACGTCCTACGAGCAGTACTTC.

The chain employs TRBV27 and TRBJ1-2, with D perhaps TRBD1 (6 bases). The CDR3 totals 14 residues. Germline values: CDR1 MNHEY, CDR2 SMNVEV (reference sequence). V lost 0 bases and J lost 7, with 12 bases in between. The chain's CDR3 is CASSLSAGERGYTF. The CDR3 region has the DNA TGTGCCAGCAGTTTATCGGCAGGGGAACGTGGCTACACCTTC.

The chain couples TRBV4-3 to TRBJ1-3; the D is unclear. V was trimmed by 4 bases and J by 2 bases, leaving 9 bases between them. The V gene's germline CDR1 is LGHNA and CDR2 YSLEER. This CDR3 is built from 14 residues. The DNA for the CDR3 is TGCGCCAGCAGCCCCTACACAGCTGGAAACACCATATATTTT. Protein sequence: CASSPYTAGNTIYF.

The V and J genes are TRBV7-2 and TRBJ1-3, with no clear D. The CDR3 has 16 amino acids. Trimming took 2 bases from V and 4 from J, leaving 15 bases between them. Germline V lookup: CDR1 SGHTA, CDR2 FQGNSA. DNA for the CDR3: TGTGCCAGCAGCTTAAGTCAGGATTCGGCAGGAAACACCATATATTTT. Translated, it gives CASSLSQDSAGNTIYF.

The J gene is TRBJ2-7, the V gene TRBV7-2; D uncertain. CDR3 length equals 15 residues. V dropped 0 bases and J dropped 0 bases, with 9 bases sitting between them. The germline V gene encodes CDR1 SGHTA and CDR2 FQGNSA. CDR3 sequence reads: CASSLAFYSSYEQYF. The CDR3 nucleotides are TGTGCCAGCAGCTTAGCGTTCTATAGCTCCTACGAGCAGTACTTC.

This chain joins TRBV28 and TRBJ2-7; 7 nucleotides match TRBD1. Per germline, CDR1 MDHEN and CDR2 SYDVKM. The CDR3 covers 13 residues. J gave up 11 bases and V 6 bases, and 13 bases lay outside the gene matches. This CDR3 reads CASRSPGQPEEYF. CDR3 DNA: TGTGCCAGCAGGAGTCCGGGACAGCCTGAGGAGTACTTC.

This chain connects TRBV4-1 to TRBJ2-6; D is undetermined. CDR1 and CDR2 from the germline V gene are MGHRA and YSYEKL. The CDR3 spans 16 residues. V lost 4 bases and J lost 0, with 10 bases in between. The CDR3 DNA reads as TGCGCCAGCAGCCTTCTGCGCCCCTCTGGGGCCAACGTCCTGACTTTC. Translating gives CASSLLRPSGANVLTF.

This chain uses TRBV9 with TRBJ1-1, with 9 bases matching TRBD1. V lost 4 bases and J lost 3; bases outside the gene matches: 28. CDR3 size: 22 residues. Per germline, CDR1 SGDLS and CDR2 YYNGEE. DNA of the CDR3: TGTGCCAGCAGCCCGCGGGACAGGGTTGACGGCCAAGAGGCCAGTACTGACACTGAAGCTTTCTTT. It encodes CASSPRDRVDGQEASTDTEAFF.